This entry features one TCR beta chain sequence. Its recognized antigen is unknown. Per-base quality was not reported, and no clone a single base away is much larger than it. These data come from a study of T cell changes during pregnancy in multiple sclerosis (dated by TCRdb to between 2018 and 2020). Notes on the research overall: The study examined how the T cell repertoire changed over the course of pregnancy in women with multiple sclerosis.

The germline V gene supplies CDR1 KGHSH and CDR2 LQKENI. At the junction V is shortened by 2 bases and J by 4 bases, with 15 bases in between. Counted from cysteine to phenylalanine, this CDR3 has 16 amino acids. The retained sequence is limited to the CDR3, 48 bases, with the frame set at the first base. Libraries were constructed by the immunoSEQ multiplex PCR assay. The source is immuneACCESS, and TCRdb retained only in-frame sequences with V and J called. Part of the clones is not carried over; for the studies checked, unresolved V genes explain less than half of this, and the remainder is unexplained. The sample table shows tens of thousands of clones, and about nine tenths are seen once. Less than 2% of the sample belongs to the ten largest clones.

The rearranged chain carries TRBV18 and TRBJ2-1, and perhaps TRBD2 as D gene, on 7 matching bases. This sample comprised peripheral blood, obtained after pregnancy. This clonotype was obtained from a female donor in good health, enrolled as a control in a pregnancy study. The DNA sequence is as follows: TGTGCCAGCTCACCAACAGGAGGGGGGGGATACAATGAGCAGTTCTTC. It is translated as CASSPTGGGGYNEQFF.